A single sample is the source of the 23 T cell receptor beta chains below, sequenced in a study of shared clonotypes between healthy human individuals. TCRdb's table, derived via immunoSEQ multiplex PCR, lists solely in-frame clones and lacks some. The table includes 550,000 to 750,000 clones, under 95% detected once. CD45RO-negative cells were positively selected for CCR7, leaving out terminally differentiated effector memory CD45RA+ cells. The sample was naive CD8+ T cells sorted from blood. These receptors originate from a man aged 25 to 40 in good health.

J is TRBJ1-3 and V is TRBV9; D not certain. This CDR3 contains 15 residues. V lost 0 bases, J lost 4 bases, and 11 bases lay in between. From germline, CDR1 is SGDLS and CDR2 YYNGEE. CDR3 sequence: CASSVEISAGNTIYF. The CDR3 DNA sequence: TGTGCCAGCAGCGTAGAAATAAGTGCCGGAAACACCATATATTTT.

This clone was detected only once. The J gene is TRBJ1-2, the V gene TRBV4-3; 8 nucleotides line up with TRBD1. CDR1 is LGHNA, CDR2 YSLEER, per germline. The CDR3 extends over 14 amino acids. After removal of 4 bases from V and 4 bases from J, the junction contained 5 bases not matched to a gene. As DNA, the CDR3 is TGCGCCAGCAGCCCCGGACAGGGCTCCTATGGCTACACCTTC. It encodes CASSPGQGSYGYTF.

The CDR3 DNA is TGTGCCAGCAGTTCCACAGGGGATTCACGCTTGGACGAGCAGTACTTC. It codes for CASSSTGDSRLDEQYF. The chain recombines TRBV28 with TRBJ2-7; 7 bases map to TRBD1. Germline CDR1 MDHEN, CDR2 SYDVKM. This CDR3 contains 16 residues. J gave up 5 bases and V 4 bases, and 14 bases lay outside the gene matches.

This chain connects TRBV7-6 to TRBJ2-3; D not certain. CDR1 SGHVS and CDR2 FNYEAQ come from the germline V gene. V lost 1 base and J lost 2, with 7 bases in between. The length of the CDR3 is 14 residues. The CDR3 loop is CASSLEGITDTQYF. In nucleotides, the CDR3 is TGTGCCAGCAGCTTAGAAGGGATCACAGATACGCAGTATTTT.

V gene TRBV7-6 combines with J gene TRBJ2-7; D is possibly TRBD1 (5 bases). The V and J ends lost 5 bases and 6 bases respectively, with 11 bases between them. This CDR3 contains 12 residues. Germline V lookup: CDR1 SGHVS, CDR2 FNYEAQ. The CDR3 sequence is CASSPTVGEQYF. The CDR3 DNA is TGTGCCAGCAGCCCGACAGTTGGCGAGCAGTACTTC.

The chain links TRBV7-9 to TRBJ2-3, with D hard to call. Trimming cost V 11 bases and J 2 bases, with 14 bases left between them. CDR1 and CDR2 (germline): SEHNR, FQNEAQ (reference sequence). The CDR3 runs to 13 residues. This CDR3 reads CAGFDTFTDTQYF. In nucleotides, the CDR3 is TGTGCCGGGTTCGACACGTTCACAGATACGCAGTATTTT.

This clone occurred once. The chain joins TRBV28 to TRBJ2-1; 8 bases are a match to TRBD1. Germline trimming cut 5 bases from V and 0 bases from J; bases unmatched to any gene: 9. Germline assignment: CDR1 MDHEN and CDR2 SYDVKM. CDR3 size: 17 residues. Here the CDR3 reads CASSAGTGHVSYNEQFF. Here the CDR3 DNA reads TGTGCCAGCAGTGCCGGGACAGGCCATGTCTCCTACAATGAGCAGTTCTTC.

The CDR3 sequence: CASSPYGLDQPQHF. As DNA, the CDR3 is TGCGCCAGCAGTCCGTACGGGCTCGATCAGCCCCAGCATTTT. This chain links TRBV10-1 with TRBJ1-5, with D hard to call. V was cut by 5 bases and J by 5 bases, with 13 bases left in between. The germline V gene encodes CDR1 WNHNN and CDR2 SYGVQD (reference sequence). The CDR3 sequence is 14 residues long.

The rearrangement links TRBV5-5 to TRBJ2-7; TRBD2 matches 10 bases. The CDR3 totals 15 residues. The germline V gene has CDR1 SGHKS and CDR2 YYEKEE (reference sequence). Trimming took 3 bases from V and 1 from J; bases not matched to a gene: 4. The CDR3 DNA is TGTGCCAGCAGCTCACAACTAGCGGGATCCTACGAGCAGTACTTC. It yields the protein CASSSQLAGSYEQYF.

The chain carries TRBV2 and TRBJ2-7; D is ambiguous. Looked up from germline, CDR1 is SNHLY and CDR2 is FYNNEI. The V end was cut by 6 bases, the J end by 3 bases, with 15 bases between. The CDR3 covers 14 residues. This CDR3 reads CASSLYRLLYEQYF. CDR3 nucleotide sequence: TGTGCCAGCAGCTTGTATCGGCTCCTCTACGAGCAGTACTTC.

The rearrangement links TRBV7-2 to TRBJ2-7; 8 bases line up with TRBD1. Germline-derived CDR1 and CDR2 are SGHTA and FQGNSA. This CDR3 is 14 amino acids long. The J segment lost 3 bases and the V segment lost 5 bases, leaving 6 bases of the junction unmatched. The CDR3 protein is CASSARQGIYEQYF. CDR3 nucleotide sequence: TGTGCCAGCAGCGCCCGACAGGGGATCTACGAGCAGTACTTC.

The V and J genes are TRBV4-3 and TRBJ2-7, with a possible D match to TRBD2 (5 bases). The V gene's germline CDR1 is LGHNA and CDR2 YSLEER. V was cut by 0 bases and J by 2 bases, with 17 bases left in between. The CDR3 runs 17 residues. The CDR3 loop is CASSQEIPGLGTYEQYF. CDR3 coding DNA: TGCGCCAGCAGCCAAGAAATCCCCGGACTGGGGACCTACGAGCAGTACTTC.

Worth noting for this clone: Mismatch with germline at one junction end may stem from a read error. DNA of the CDR3: TGTGCTAGCAGCCTCCGGTTGGGACTCTACGAGCAGTACTTC. This encodes CASSLRLGLYEQYF. The V gene is TRBV7-7, the J gene TRBJ2-7; D is possibly TRBD2 (6 bases). The germline V gene encodes CDR1 SSHAT and CDR2 FNYEAQ (reference sequence). The CDR3 totals 14 residues.

The chain has TRBV13 and TRBJ2-3; 11 bases map to TRBD2. Trimming removed 5 bases from V and 6 bases from J; junction bases left unmatched: 7. This CDR3 has 15 residues. From germline, CDR1 is PRHDT and CDR2 FYEKMQ (reference sequence). Here the CDR3 DNA reads TGTGCCAGCAGCCCCCTAGCGGGAGGAACGGATACGCAGTATTTT. Translation gives CASSPLAGGTDTQYF. Together with reference TRBV13 and TRBJ2-3, the CDR3 gives the full variable domain: AAGVIQSPRHLIKEKRETATLKCYPIPRHDTVYWYQQGPGQDPQFLISFYEKMQSDKGSIPDRFSAQQFSDYHSELNMSSLELGDSALYFCASSPLAGGTDTQYFGPGTRLTVL.

The chain employs TRBV28 and TRBJ1-2, with 10 bases fitting TRBD1. The CDR3 has 16 amino acids. The V gene's germline CDR1 is MDHEN and CDR2 SYDVKM. Unmatched junction bases numbered 9, after V lost 3 bases and J lost 5 bases. The CDR3 here is CASSFTGTGVFYGYTF. The CDR3 DNA follows: TGTGCCAGCAGTTTTACCGGGACAGGGGTATTTTATGGCTACACCTTC.

This chain connects TRBV18 to TRBJ2-7; TRBD1 might be the D (6 bases). V gave up 5 bases and J gave up 0 bases, with 14 bases separating them. The CDR3 runs to 15 residues. Germline-derived CDR1 and CDR2 are KGHSH and LQKENI. CDR3 sequence reads: CASSSYRESSYEQYF. The CDR3 DNA follows: TGTGCCAGCTCATCCTACAGGGAGAGCTCCTACGAGCAGTACTTC.

The gene calls are TRBV6-6 and TRBJ2-1; 10 bases agree with TRBD1. After removal of 6 bases from V and 8 bases from J, the junction contained 7 bases not matched to a gene. CDR3 length equals 14 residues. CDR1 is MNHNY and CDR2 is SVGAGI in the germline V gene (reference sequence). The CDR3 DNA reads as TGTGCCAGCAGAAAGGGACAGGGGAGGCATGAGCAGTTCTTC. Amino acids: CASRKGQGRHEQFF.

The chain couples TRBV28 to TRBJ1-1, with TRBD1 matching 8 bases. The J segment lost 7 bases and the V segment lost 5 bases, leaving 15 bases of the junction unmatched. This CDR3 contains 16 residues. Germline V gene lookup returns CDR1 MDHEN and CDR2 SYDVKM. In nucleotides, the CDR3 is TGTGCCAGCAGTATCCTGACAGGGGCCTCTCCTTTTGAAGCTTTCTTT. Translated: CASSILTGASPFEAFF.

CDR3 nucleotides: TGTGCCAGCAGCCGGGACTCTGATTACAATGAGCAGTTCTTC. Protein sequence: CASSRDSDYNEQFF. The chain links TRBV5-5 to TRBJ2-1, with D possibly matching TRBD2 (6 bases). Germline V gives CDR1 SGHKS, CDR2 YYEKEE (reference sequence). V lost 4 bases to trimming and J lost 4 bases, with 12 bases between them. The CDR3 has 14 amino acids. Variable domain in full (rest from reference TRBV5-5 and TRBJ2-1): DAGVTQSPTHLIKTRGQQVTLRCSPISGHKSVSWYQQVLGQGPQFIFQYYEKEERGRGNFPDRFSARQFPNYSSELNVNALLLGDSALYLCASSRDSDYNEQFFGPGTRLTVL.

The gene calls are TRBV11-2 and TRBJ2-7, with D perhaps being TRBD1 or TRBD2 (5 bases each). There are 15 residues in the CDR3. Germline V gene lookup returns CDR1 SGHAT and CDR2 FQNNGV. Trimming removed 5 bases at V and 1 base at J, with 15 bases between. The CDR3 is CASSPGSEGSYEQYF. CDR3 DNA: TGTGCCAGCAGCCCGGGGTCAGAGGGGTCCTACGAGCAGTACTTC.

This chain connects TRBV9 to TRBJ2-1; D perhaps matches TRBD2 (7 bases). This CDR3 is built from 14 residues. Trimming stripped 2 bases from V and 8 bases from J, with 14 bases between. Germline V lookup: CDR1 SGDLS, CDR2 YYNGEE. The chain's CDR3 is CASSVSGPGDEQFF. In DNA form, the CDR3 reads TGTGCCAGCAGCGTTAGCGGGCCAGGGGATGAGCAGTTCTTC.

The chain uses TRBV7-9 and TRBJ2-1, with 7 bases fitting TRBD2. This CDR3 comprises 15 residues. V lost 7 bases, J lost 4 bases, and 10 bases stayed unmatched. Germline CDR1 reads SEHNR; CDR2 reads FQNEAQ (reference sequence). As DNA, the CDR3 is TGTGCCAGCACCAATATGAGGGAGGGATACAATGAGCAGTTCTTC. It codes for CASTNMREGYNEQFF.

Comments on this clone: The same CDR3 can be traced to other DNA sequences in this sample. The chain links TRBV27 to TRBJ2-2; no clear D. CDR1 and CDR2 from the germline V gene are MNHEY and SMNVEV (reference sequence). CDR3 length: 13 amino acids. Trimming cost V 0 bases and J 4 bases, with 3 bases left between them. The chain's CDR3 is CASSLSRTGELFF. The CDR3 coding sequence is TGTGCCAGCAGTTTATCACGCACCGGGGAGCTGTTTTTT.